The present entry profiles one T cell receptor (beta chain) with its context. Its cognate antigen is unknown. The V gene lost 5 bases and the J gene lost 4 bases, with 12 bases spanning the gap. This CDR3 comprises 13 residues. Germline CDR1 reads MDHEN; CDR2 reads SYDVKM. Researchers ran immunoSEQ v3.0 at survey level. Produced via immunoSEQ multiplex PCR; TCRdb's table is partial and in-frame only. The table shows about 20,000 clones, with 86% occurring only once. The data stem from a study of long-term antiretroviral therapy in people with HIV. The overall study: The earliest samples came about a decade before the 2015 immediate-ART recommendation. Study-level points and caveats: Subsequent to ART, diversity was augmented yet persisted below that of transplant donor controls.

The clonotype was recovered from a woman in her twenties or thirties with HIV. The sample in question was unsorted PBMCs, obtained 1.8 years before starting antiretroviral therapy. This chain uses TRBV28 with TRBJ2-7; D not resolved. CDR3 nucleotides: TGTGCCAGCAGTCGACGTACTCCTTACGAGCAGTACTTC. Translating gives CASSRRTPYEQYF.